These 26 T cell receptor beta chains came from one sample sequenced in a study of T cell responses to AZD1222 COVID-19 vaccine. Profiled with immunoSEQ multiplex PCR; TCRdb holds only in-frame clones, not every one. The data contain tens of thousands of clones, roughly nine tenths of them singletons. The sample here was peripheral blood, taken 28 days after the second AZD1222 dose. The receptor source for this set is an adult who received the AZD1222 COVID-19 vaccine.

This rearrangement joins TRBV7-8 to TRBJ1-5; possibly TRBD1 for D (6 bases). V lost 1 base and J 7 bases, leaving 14 bases between the germline ends. Germline assignment: CDR1 SGHVS and CDR2 FQNEAQ. The CDR3 is made up of 15 amino acids. Here the CDR3 reads CASSLGDTDGQPQHF. CDR3 nucleotide sequence: TGTGCCAGCAGCTTAGGGGACACCGATGGACAGCCCCAGCATTTT.

This chain links TRBV6-5 with TRBJ2-2; weak D call: TRBD1 (5 bases). The germline CDR1 and CDR2 sequences are MNHEY and SVGAGI. The V gene lost 6 bases and the J gene lost 3 bases, with 14 bases spanning the gap. The CDR3 runs 15 residues. The CDR3 loop is CASRVRVADTGELFF. Written as DNA, the CDR3 is TGTGCCAGCAGGGTCAGGGTGGCGGACACCGGGGAGCTGTTTTTT.

The chain employs TRBV11-2 and TRBJ1-1; no firm D call. The V end was cut by 3 bases, the J end by 1 base, with 3 bases between. The CDR3 has 12 residues. The germline gives CDR1 SGHAT, CDR2 FQNNGV. In DNA form, the CDR3 reads TGTGCCAGCAGCTTCCCGAACACTGAAGCTTTCTTT. Encoded protein: CASSFPNTEAFF.

V is TRBV11-2 and J is TRBJ2-7, with D unresolved. From germline, CDR1 is SGHAT and CDR2 FQNNGV. The CDR3 consists of 12 residues. Trimming took off 7 bases at V and 4 bases at J, with 11 bases between the two ends. In DNA, the CDR3 is TGTGCCAGCACTTGGGTAGATTACGAGCAGTACTTC. Translation: CASTWVDYEQYF.

The CDR3 loop is CAWSELGRTTEKLFF. CDR3 nucleotides: TGTGCCTGGAGTGAGCTCGGACGGACGACTGAAAAACTGTTTTTT. J is TRBJ1-4 and V is TRBV30; D is uncertain. Trimming cost V 1 base and J 7 bases, with 16 bases left between them. Per the germline V gene, CDR1 is GTSNPN and CDR2 is SVGIG (reference sequence). CDR3 length equals 15 residues.

J is TRBJ2-4 and V is TRBV30; TRBD1 agrees at 7 bases. The CDR3 is 16 residues long. The germline CDR1 and CDR2 sequences are GTSNPN and SVGIG (reference sequence). Germline trimming cut 3 bases from V and 1 base from J; bases unmatched to any gene: 9. CDR3 nucleotides: TGTGCCTGGAGCAACAGGGGCTTCTTGGCCAAAAACATTCAGTACTTC. Translated: CAWSNRGFLAKNIQYF.

The V gene is TRBV6-5, the J gene TRBJ2-3; D gene uncertain. V shed 0 bases and J shed 3 bases, with 4 bases lying between them. CDR1 is MNHEY and CDR2 is SVGAGI in the germline V gene. The CDR3 totals 13 residues. The CDR3 DNA reads as TGTGCCAGCAGTTACTCCTGGACAGATACGCAGTATTTT. It yields the protein CASSYSWTDTQYF.

This clone was seen a single time. This rearrangement joins TRBV4-1 to TRBJ2-7, with 11 positions matching TRBD1. The CDR3 has 13 residues. CDR1 MGHRA and CDR2 YSYEKL come from the germline V gene. With 4 bases clipped from V and 6 bases from J, the junction kept 2 bases outside the gene matches. CDR3: CASSLGQGAEQYF. In nucleotides, the CDR3 is TGCGCCAGCAGCCTAGGACAGGGGGCCGAGCAGTACTTC.

This rearrangement joins TRBV29-1 to TRBJ1-4; TRBD1 agrees at 7 bases. V gave up 4 bases and J gave up 4 bases; unmatched junction bases: 6. The CDR3 spans 14 residues. Germline assignment: CDR1 SQVTM and CDR2 ANQGSEA. CDR3 in amino acids: CSVGDSPVNEKLFF. DNA of the CDR3: TGCAGCGTTGGGGACAGCCCAGTTAATGAAAAACTGTTTTTT.

The chain links TRBV9 to TRBJ2-3; 10 bases fit TRBD2. The CDR3 is 16 residues long. V shed 0 bases and J 6 bases; nucleotides not matched to a gene: 7. The germline V gene encodes CDR1 SGDLS and CDR2 YYNGEE. The CDR3 here is CASSVESGLASDTQYF. CDR3 sequence (DNA): TGTGCCAGCAGCGTAGAGTCGGGACTAGCGTCGGATACGCAGTATTTT.

The CDR3 loop is CASSLRDRGGNTEAFF. DNA of the CDR3: TGTGCCAGCAGTCTCCGGGACAGGGGGGGGAACACTGAAGCTTTCTTT. V gene TRBV28 combines with J gene TRBJ1-1, with 11 bases aligning to TRBD1. This CDR3 is 16 amino acids long. The V segment lost 5 bases and the J segment 1 base; nucleotides outside the gene matches: 6. The germline CDR1 and CDR2 sequences are MDHEN and SYDVKM.

This clone was seen a single time. The chain has TRBV20-1 and TRBJ2-3; D not certain. The CDR3 sequence is 11 residues long. Germline V gene data show CDR1 as DFQATT and CDR2 as SNEGSKA (reference sequence). The ends were cut back, 8 bases at V and 2 bases at J, with 8 bases in the middle. The CDR3, as DNA: TGCAGTACCTCTTCCACAGATACGCAGTATTTT. This codes for CSTSSTDTQYF.

This clone has a handful of counts. The V and J genes are TRBV2 and TRBJ2-1; D not resolved. The CDR3 spans 13 residues. The V end lost 2 bases, the J end lost 1 base, and 3 bases lay between the germline ends. Germline-derived CDR1 and CDR2 are SNHLY and FYNNEI. This chain's CDR3 is CASSEFSYNEQFF. The CDR3 DNA sequence: TGTGCCAGCAGTGAATTTTCCTACAATGAGCAGTTCTTC.

The CDR3, as DNA: TGTGCCAGCAGTTACACTGGGACCTCTGGAAACACCATATATTTT. Its protein product is CASSYTGTSGNTIYF. The chain employs TRBV6-2 or TRBV6-3 and TRBJ1-3, with D possibly TRBD1 on 5 matching bases. CDR3 length equals 15 residues. Per the germline V gene, CDR1 is MNHEY and CDR2 is SVGEGT. V was cut by 2 bases and J by 0 bases, with 8 bases left in between.

In this sample, this clone turned up once. V is TRBV28 and J is TRBJ1-5, with D possibly being TRBD1 (5 bases). Germline V gives CDR1 MDHEN, CDR2 SYDVKM. V lost 7 bases and J lost 6, with 13 bases in between. The CDR3 sequence is 13 residues long. The CDR3 DNA sequence: TGTGCCAGCAAAGAGGCGGGGGTTCAGCCCCAGCATTTT. Its protein is CASKEAGVQPQHF.

The CDR3 coding sequence is TGCGCCAGCAGCTTACATGCCTTACACAATACCCTCGACTTCGGTCAGCCCCAGCATTTT. Translating gives CASSLHALHNTLDFGQPQHF. This chain connects TRBV5-1 to TRBJ1-5; D is unclear. V lost 2 bases and J 6 bases, leaving 30 bases between the germline ends. CDR1 and CDR2 from the germline V gene are SGHRS and YFSETQ. The CDR3 sequence is 20 residues long.

The V gene is TRBV6-5, the J gene TRBJ1-2; D is unclear. The CDR3 totals 12 residues. CDR1 is MNHEY, CDR2 SVGAGI, per germline. Trimming cost V 10 bases and J 0 bases, with 9 bases left between them. Here the CDR3 DNA reads TGTGCCACGGCCGCTGCTAACTATGGCTACACCTTC. The encoded protein is CATAAANYGYTF.

V gene TRBV6-5 combines with J gene TRBJ1-1; 7 nucleotides agree with TRBD1. The germline V gene encodes CDR1 MNHEY and CDR2 SVGAGI. The CDR3 is 15 amino acids. V was clipped by 6 bases and J by 1 base; unmatched bases: 8. This chain's CDR3 is CASRFTGATNTEAFF. The CDR3 nucleotides are TGTGCCAGCAGATTTACAGGGGCTACGAACACTGAAGCTTTCTTT.

The chain links TRBV19 to TRBJ2-7; 12 nucleotides agree with TRBD2. CDR1 is LNHDA, CDR2 SQIVND, per germline (reference sequence). The V and J ends lost 4 bases and 4 bases, in that order; junction bases with no gene match: 8. The CDR3 spans 16 residues. CDR3 loop: CASSTSSGGAYYEQYF. Written as DNA, the CDR3 is TGTGCCAGTAGTACCTCTAGCGGGGGGGCGTATTACGAGCAGTACTTC.

In its sample, this clone was seen a few times. The gene calls are TRBV19 and TRBJ1-1, with a weak D call TRBD1 (5 bases). Trimming took off 7 bases at V and 2 bases at J, with 17 bases between the two ends. Germline-derived CDR1 and CDR2 are LNHDA and SQIVND (reference sequence). CDR3 length: 15 amino acids. CDR3 sequence (DNA): TGTGCCAGTAAAAACAGGCCGGGAGGCAACACTGAAGCTTTCTTT. It translates to CASKNRPGGNTEAFF.

This sequence joins TRBV7-2 and TRBJ2-1, with D possibly matching TRBD2 (6 bases). The CDR3 contains 17 residues. Germline-derived CDR1 and CDR2 are SGHTA and FQGNSA. V was trimmed by 0 bases and J by 0 bases, leaving 12 bases between them. CDR3 in DNA: TGTGCCAGCAGCTTAGCGGGCGGGATGAGCTCCTACAATGAGCAGTTCTTC. Its protein product is CASSLAGGMSSYNEQFF.

V is TRBV6-1 and J is TRBJ1-1; D perhaps matches TRBD1 (6 bases). Germline lookup yields CDR1 MNHNS and CDR2 SASEGT. The V gene lost 3 bases and the J gene lost 6 bases, with 17 bases spanning the gap. CDR3 length: 15 amino acids. The CDR3 DNA is TGTGCCAGCAGTGACAGGGGACGGGGACACGCTGAAGCTTTCTTT. This translates into CASSDRGRGHAEAFF.

This clone has just one count. The V call is TRBV19, the J call TRBJ1-2; 7 positions match TRBD1. J gave up 4 bases and V 6 bases, and 5 bases lay outside the gene matches. Looked up from germline, CDR1 is LNHDA and CDR2 is SQIVND (reference sequence). The CDR3 runs 13 residues. The CDR3 reads CASSHDRVYGYTF. CDR3 sequence (DNA): TGTGCCAGTAGCCACGACAGGGTCTATGGCTACACCTTC.

The gene calls are TRBV20-1 and TRBJ1-5; TRBD1 is a possible D gene (5 bases). Trimming cost V 3 bases and J 5 bases, with 14 bases left between them. Per the germline V gene, CDR1 is DFQATT and CDR2 is SNEGSKA (reference sequence). The CDR3 contains 14 residues. The DNA of the CDR3 is TGCAGTGCTAGTAGCCCTGGGGACGATCAGCCCCAGCATTTT. Encoded protein: CSASSPGDDQPQHF.

As DNA, the CDR3 is TGTGCCAGCAGTAATAGCGGGGGGGCTTGGGAGACCCAGTACTTC. Amino acid sequence: CASSNSGGAWETQYF. The chain carries TRBV6-2 or TRBV6-3 and TRBJ2-5; 11 bases line up with TRBD2. Germline V gives CDR1 MNHEY, CDR2 SVGEGT. V lost 5 bases and J lost 5; bases outside the gene matches: 7. The CDR3 is 15 residues long.

The chain combines TRBV12-5 with TRBJ2-5; maybe TRBD1 (5 bases). V was shortened by 1 base and J by 7 bases, with 16 bases between the two germline ends. The length of the CDR3 is 15 residues. The germline V gene has CDR1 LGHNT and CDR2 FRNRAP. The DNA for the CDR3 is TGTGCTAGTGGTTTGGCCAAGACAGATAAGGGGACCCAGTACTTC. Residues: CASGLAKTDKGTQYF.